This TCR beta chain was captured in a study of cytomegalovirus exposure and HLA in healthy donors. Background on the study: As released early, the data held 80 million to 90 million unique TCRs from HLA-typed donors.

This CDR3 has 15 amino acids. Germline lookup yields CDR1 SGHDT and CDR2 YYEEEE. V shed 4 bases and J 4 bases; nucleotides not matched to a gene: 8. This clone was detected a few times. Its antigen is still unknown. Study conclusions and caveats: The study flagged roughly 160 TCR beta chains as cytomegalovirus-associated.

Researchers ran the PCR with 60 Vbeta and 13 Jbeta primers. Authors' analysis steps: Unique TCR beta chains numbered around 80 million in a later analysis, with around 10 million shared. The protocol was immunoSEQ multiplex PCR, while the TCRdb copy is restricted to in-frame clones and leaves out a portion. V, J and clone size are those of that table, while D and trimming were read from the DNA. There are more than 150,000 clones in the sample; about 79% occur only once, and over 12% lies in the top ten. This chain connects TRBV5-6 to TRBJ1-1; 9 nucleotides line up with TRBD1. Source material: PBMCs. The source is a man aged 45 to 65 in good health and CMV-seropositive. The CDR3 loop is CASSPYRGPSTEAFF. DNA of the CDR3: TGTGCCAGCAGCCCGTACAGGGGGCCAAGCACTGAAGCTTTCTTT.